This TCR beta chain came from a study of T cell repertoires in cytomegalovirus infection. Notes on this clonotype: Its antigen is unidentified.

TCRdb re-analysed the reads in MiXCR, keeping a single row per CDR3 protein. The repertoire holds about 900,000 distinct CDR3 sequences, with roughly 31% as singletons. The sequence derives from a human donor in good health (CMV status not recorded). Some clones in this sample may be carry-over from other donors' samples. Sequencing used cultured CD8+ T cells from PBMCs, obtained from culture after CMV antigen stimulation.

The CDR3 here is CSARDDGTSDETQYF. The CDR3 bases are TGCAGTGCTAGAGATGACGGGACTAGCGACGAAACCCAGTACTTC. The rearrangement joins TRBV20-1 to TRBJ2-5, with 10 bases that match TRBD2. Germline CDR1 reads DFQATT; CDR2 reads SNEGSKA (reference sequence). The CDR3 length is 15 residues. V shed 0 bases, J shed 8 bases, and the junction held 9 bases outside the gene matches.